This is a list of T cell receptor beta chains from one sample in a study of neoadjuvant anti-PD-1 for oral cavity cancer. TCRdb's table, derived via immunoSEQ multiplex PCR, lists solely in-frame clones and lacks some. This sample has about 72,000 clones, with around 88% found just once. The sample here was PBMCs, taken before nivolumab (anti-PD-1) treatment. The receptors come from a person between 40 and 85 years old with oral cavity squamous cell carcinoma. Both conserved end residues are part of each CDR3. D genes are given only for firm matches. Size is stated for part of the rows, as once, few or many counts, or as a class when the clone is expanded.

TRBV2	TRBJ2-2	once	TRBD2	CASRPGLAANTGELFF	TGTGCCAGCAGACCGGGACTAGCGGCGAACACCGGGGAGCTGTTTTTT
TRBV19	TRBJ1-1	-	TRBD1	CASSDTGQGERTEAFF	TGTGCCAGTAGTGATACGGGACAGGGAGAGAGGACTGAAGCTTTCTTT
TRBV9	TRBJ2-1	-	TRBD2	CASSEGLALYNEQFF	TGTGCCAGCAGCGAGGGACTAGCGCTCTACAATGAGCAGTTCTTC
TRBV15	TRBJ2-7	-	-	CATSGQTYEQYF	TGTGCCACCAGTGGACAGACCTACGAGCAGTACTTC
TRBV28	TRBJ1-2	-	-	CASSLGQGSSGYTF	TGTGCCAGCAGTTTAGGGCAGGGGAGTTCTGGCTACACCTTC
TRBV20-1	TRBJ1-1	-	-	CSAREGLEAFF	TGCAGTGCCCGCGAGGGCCTTGAAGCTTTCTTT
TRBV4-1	TRBJ2-5	-	-	CASNTGLGVKTQYF	TGCGCCAGCAACACAGGGTTGGGCGTAAAGACCCAGTACTTC
TRBV4-1	TRBJ1-2	-	-	CASSQVLRGDGYTF	TGCGCCAGCAGCCAAGTTCTAAGGGGGGACGGCTACACCTTC
TRBV5-1	TRBJ2-7	-	-	CASSPQGWEQYF	TGCGCCAGCAGCCCACAGGGTTGGGAGCAGTACTTC
TRBV7-2	TRBJ1-2	-	-	CASTLGGLDGYTF	TGTGCCAGTACCTTGGGGGGGCTTGATGGCTACACCTTC
TRBV9	TRBJ2-7	-	TRBD2	CASSPGWGSGREYEQYF	TGTGCCAGCAGCCCCGGCTGGGGAAGCGGGAGGGAGTACGAGCAGTACTTC
TRBV7-8	TRBJ2-6	-	-	CASSPGTAPGANVLTF	TGTGCCAGCAGCCCCGGGACGGCTCCTGGGGCCAACGTCCTGACTTTC
TRBV9	TRBJ1-2	large	-	CASMGGGGYTF	TGTGCCAGCATGGGGGGCGGAGGCTACACCTTC
TRBV29-1	TRBJ2-1	-	-	CSVSLTYNEQFF	TGCAGCGTCTCTCTTACCTACAATGAGCAGTTCTTC
TRBV6-1	TRBJ1-1	-	-	CASTKNTEAFF	TGTGCCAGCACCAAGAACACTGAAGCTTTCTTT
TRBV7-8	TRBJ2-7	-	TRBD1	CASSFRDREPAVKDRQYF	TGTGCCAGCAGCTTCCGGGACAGGGAGCCTGCGGTCAAGGATCGGCAGTACTTC
TRBV10-1	TRBJ2-7	many	-	CASSESGREQYF	TGCGCCAGCAGTGAGTCAGGGCGCGAGCAGTACTTC
TRBV10-3	TRBJ1-4	-	TRBD1	CATRRDRGQTNEKLFF	TGTGCCACGAGAAGGGACAGGGGGCAAACTAATGAAAAACTGTTTTTT
TRBV11-2	TRBJ2-1	-	-	CASSRWTWEQFF	TGTGCCAGCAGCCGCTGGACTTGGGAGCAGTTCTTC
TRBV11-2	TRBJ2-6	-	-	CASSLGGGSGANVLTF	TGTGCCAGCAGCTTAGGAGGGGGCTCTGGGGCCAACGTCCTGACTTTC
TRBV18	TRBJ1-2	once	-	CASSPGGGNYGYTF	TGTGCCAGCTCACCGGGCGGGGGTAACTATGGCTACACCTTC
TRBV21-1	TRBJ1-1	-	-	CASSKGPAFF	TGTGCCAGCAGCAAGGGCCCGGCTTTCTTT
TRBV30	TRBJ1-1	-	-	CAWISRAKNTEAFF	TGTGCCTGGATTTCCAGGGCTAAGAACACTGAAGCTTTCTTT
TRBV27	TRBJ2-1	-	TRBD2	CASSSVPPGLAVNEQFF	TGTGCCAGCAGTTCAGTTCCCCCGGGACTAGCGGTCAATGAGCAGTTCTTC
TRBV6-5	TRBJ1-1	-	-	CASSYGGTLNTEAFF	TGTGCCAGCAGTTACGGCGGAACCTTGAACACTGAAGCTTTCTTT
TRBV9	TRBJ2-2	once	-	CASNQRGGGPGELFF	TGTGCCAGTAACCAACGGGGCGGAGGCCCCGGGGAGCTGTTTTTT
TRBV5-1	TRBJ2-3	-	-	CASSLANRVSDTQYF	TGCGCCAGCAGCTTGGCGAACAGGGTTTCAGATACGCAGTATTTT
TRBV7-2	TRBJ1-1	-	-	CASSPTVGNTEAFF	TGTGCCAGCAGCCCCACAGTGGGGAACACTGAAGCTTTCTTT
TRBV6-5	TRBJ2-7	-	TRBD1	CASSLTGQILYEQYF	TGTGCCAGCAGTTTGACAGGGCAGATCCTCTACGAGCAGTACTTC
TRBV11-1	TRBJ1-2	-	-	CASSLFQGGYTF	TGTGCCAGCAGCTTATTCCAGGGTGGCTACACCTTC
TRBV6-5	TRBJ2-2	-	-	CASRRGANTGELFF	TGTGCCAGCAGGAGGGGAGCGAACACCGGGGAGCTGTTTTTT
TRBV7-3	TRBJ2-1	-	-	CASSSSSAPWYEQFF	TGTGCCAGCAGCTCCTCTAGCGCCCCTTGGTATGAGCAGTTCTTC
TRBV7-9	TRBJ2-7	-	TRBD1	CASSSRQGGSYEQYF	TGTGCCAGCAGCTCGAGACAGGGGGGGTCCTACGAGCAGTACTTC
TRBV6-5	TRBJ1-1	-	-	CASTRDTLNTEAFF	TGTGCCAGCACCCGGGACACATTGAACACTGAAGCTTTCTTT
TRBV7-3	TRBJ2-3	-	-	CASSQAGRAGDTQYF	TGTGCCAGCAGCCAGGCGGGACGGGCCGGAGATACGCAGTATTTT
TRBV13	TRBJ1-1	-	-	CASSLRQHEAFF	TGTGCCAGCAGCCTCCGACAGCATGAAGCTTTCTTT
TRBV10-1	TRBJ1-1	-	TRBD1	CASSESWTGVNTEAFF	TGCGCCAGCAGTGAGTCGTGGACAGGGGTGAACACTGAAGCTTTCTTT
TRBV7-9	TRBJ2-1	-	-	CAGRTGGDEQFF	TGTGCCGGACGGACAGGCGGGGATGAGCAGTTCTTC
TRBV5-4	TRBJ1-6	-	-	CASSLARSGDSPLHF	TGTGCCAGCAGCTTGGCCCGGTCAGGGGATTCACCCCTCCACTTT
TRBV5-6	TRBJ1-5	few	TRBD1	CASSLWTGEGDQPQHF	TGTGCCAGCAGCTTGTGGACAGGGGAGGGAGATCAGCCCCAGCATTTT
TRBV4-2	TRBJ1-1	-	-	CASSQGGTLGAFF	TGTGCCAGCAGCCAAGGTGGGACCTTGGGTGCTTTCTTT
TRBV19	TRBJ2-7	-	TRBD2	CASSQSGAYEQYF	TGTGCCAGTAGCCAGAGCGGGGCGTACGAGCAGTACTTC